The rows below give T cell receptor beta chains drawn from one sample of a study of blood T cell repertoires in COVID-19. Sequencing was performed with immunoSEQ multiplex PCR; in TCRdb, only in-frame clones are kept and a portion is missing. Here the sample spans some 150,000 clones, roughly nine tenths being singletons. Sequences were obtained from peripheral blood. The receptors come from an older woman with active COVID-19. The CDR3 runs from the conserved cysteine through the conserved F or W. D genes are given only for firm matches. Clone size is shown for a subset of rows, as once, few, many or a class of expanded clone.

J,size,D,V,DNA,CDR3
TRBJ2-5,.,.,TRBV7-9,TGTGCCAGCAGCTTATATAACACAGAGACCCAGTACTTC,CASSLYNTETQYF
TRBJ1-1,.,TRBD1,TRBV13,TGTGCCAGCGGACAGGGCTATAACACTGAAGCTTTCTTT,CASGQGYNTEAFF
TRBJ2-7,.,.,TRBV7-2,TGTGCCAGCAGCCCGGGGTGGCGTCTAACCGTCGACGAGCAGTACTTC,CASSPGWRLTVDEQYF
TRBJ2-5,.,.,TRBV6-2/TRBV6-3,TGTGCCAGCAGTATTTCAGGGACCCAGTACTTC,CASSISGTQYF
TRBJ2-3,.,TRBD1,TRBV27,TGTGCCAGCAGTCCGGACAGGGGAGGGGATACGCAGTATTTT,CASSPDRGGDTQYF
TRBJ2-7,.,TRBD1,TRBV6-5,TGTGCCAGCAGTTACTCGACAGGGGCCCTGGCCTACGAGCAGTACTTC,CASSYSTGALAYEQYF
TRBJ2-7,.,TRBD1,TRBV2,TGTGCCAGCACCGCCGTCGGGACAGACGAAGAGCAGTACTTC,CASTAVGTDEEQYF
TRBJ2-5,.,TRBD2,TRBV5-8,TGTGCCAGCAGCCTCGGGGTAGCGGGAGGAAAGAAAGAGACCCAGTACTTC,CASSLGVAGGKKETQYF
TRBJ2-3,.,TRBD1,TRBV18,TGTGCCAGCTCCGCTCTAGGACAGGGCACAGATACGCAGTATTTT,CASSALGQGTDTQYF
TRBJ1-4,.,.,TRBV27,TGTGCCAGCGGCCCCCGGGGGAATGAAAAACTGTTTTTT,CASGPRGNEKLFF
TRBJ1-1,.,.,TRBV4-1,TGCGCCAGCAGCCAAATACGGGAGAACACTGAAGCTTTCTTT,CASSQIRENTEAFF
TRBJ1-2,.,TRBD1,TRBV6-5,TGTGCCAGCAGTCCCATACAGGGGGCGCTTGACTACACCTTC,CASSPIQGALDYTF
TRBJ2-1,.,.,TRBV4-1,TGCGCCAGCAGCCTTCGATACGGGGGAAAGGACTCCTACAATGAGCAGTTCTTC,CASSLRYGGKDSYNEQFF
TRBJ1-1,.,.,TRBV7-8,TGTGCCAGCAGCCTATCAGGCGGGCTGAACACTGAAGCTTTCTTT,CASSLSGGLNTEAFF
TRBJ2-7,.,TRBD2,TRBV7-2,TGTGCCAGCAGCTTAGGAGGGACTAGCTACGAGCAGTACTTC,CASSLGGTSYEQYF
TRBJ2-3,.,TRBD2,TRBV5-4,TGTGCCAGCAGCTTGGGGCGGGAGGGCGGAGATACGCAGTATTTT,CASSLGREGGDTQYF
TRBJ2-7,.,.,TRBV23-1,TGCGCCAGCAGTCAATCGTCAGCCGGGTCCTACGAGCAGTACTTC,CASSQSSAGSYEQYF
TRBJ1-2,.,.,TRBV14,TGTGCCAGCAGCCAAGAGGGCAGCCGTCACACCTTC,CASSQEGSRHTF
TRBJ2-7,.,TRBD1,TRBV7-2,TGTGCCAGCAGCCCTCAGGGGACAGGGGGCTACGAGCAGTACTTC,CASSPQGTGGYEQYF
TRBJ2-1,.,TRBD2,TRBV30,TGTGCCTGGGGAGCCTCAATCCGAGGGACTAGCGGGGCCTACAATGAGCAGTTCTTC,CAWGASIRGTSGAYNEQFF
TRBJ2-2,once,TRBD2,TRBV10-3,TGTGCCATCAGTGAGAGACTAGCGGGGAGGCTCCCGAACACCGGGGAGCTGTTTTTT,CAISERLAGRLPNTGELFF
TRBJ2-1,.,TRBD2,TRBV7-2,TGTGCCAGCAGCTTCGGGACTAGCGGGAGGAGTGAGCAGTTCTTC,CASSFGTSGRSEQFF
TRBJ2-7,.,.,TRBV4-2,TGTGCCAGCAGCCAAGGCAATAGCGGCTCCTACGAGCAGTACTTC,CASSQGNSGSYEQYF
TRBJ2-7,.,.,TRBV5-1,TGCGCCAGCAGCTTGGAGGGGCTAGCCGAGGGGGAGTACTTC,CASSLEGLAEGEYF
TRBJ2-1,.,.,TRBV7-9,TGTGCCAGCAGCCAACGGGATGAGCAGTTCTTC,CASSQRDEQFF
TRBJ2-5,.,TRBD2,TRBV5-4,TGTGCCAGCAGCCGCCCTGCTGCGGGGGGAGAGACCCAGTACTTC,CASSRPAAGGETQYF
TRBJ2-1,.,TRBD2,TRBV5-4,TGTGCCAGCAGCGACCCGACTAGCGGGAGGTTTAGTGAGCAGTTCTTC,CASSDPTSGRFSEQFF
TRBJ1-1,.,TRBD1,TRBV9,TGTGCCAGCAGCGTAGCTCCTATTACAGGGGCCACTGAAGCTTTCTTT,CASSVAPITGATEAFF
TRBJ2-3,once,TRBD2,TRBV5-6,TGTGCCAGCAGCTTGTTCCCGGGACTAGCTAGCACAGATACGCAGTATTTT,CASSLFPGLASTDTQYF
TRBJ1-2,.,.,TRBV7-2,TGTGCCAGCAGCCATAACTATAAGGCCTATGGCTACACCTTC,CASSHNYKAYGYTF
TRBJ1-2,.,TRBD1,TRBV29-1,TGCAGCGTGATGGGACAGACACTTGGCTATGGCTACACCTTC,CSVMGQTLGYGYTF
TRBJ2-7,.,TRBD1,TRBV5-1,TGCGCCAGCAGCTTGGCCACCACAGGGGGCCACGAGCAGTACTTC,CASSLATTGGHEQYF
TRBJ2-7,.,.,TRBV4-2,TGTGCCAGCAGCCAAGACGGGTGGGGCGCCGATAACGAGCAGTACTTC,CASSQDGWGADNEQYF
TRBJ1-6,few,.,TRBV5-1,TGCGCCAGCAGCGAAACAGGGAACAATAATTCACCCCTCCACTTT,CASSETGNNNSPLHF
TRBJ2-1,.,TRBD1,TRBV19,TGTGCCAGCAGAACAGGGGTGCCAAATGAGCAGTTCTTC,CASRTGVPNEQFF
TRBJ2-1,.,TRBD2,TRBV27,TGTGCCAGCAGCCTAAAGCCCGGGACTAGCGGGATCGATGAGCAGTTCTTC,CASSLKPGTSGIDEQFF
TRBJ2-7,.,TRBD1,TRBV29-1,TGCAGCGTTGGGACCTCCGGGACAGGATACGAGCAGTACTTC,CSVGTSGTGYEQYF
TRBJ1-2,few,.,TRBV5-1,TGCGCCAGCAGCTTGGTGCCTGGGAGGGGTGGCTACACCTTC,CASSLVPGRGGYTF
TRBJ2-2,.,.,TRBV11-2,TGTGCCAGCAGCTTAGCCCCTGAGGGCGGGGAGCTGTTTTTT,CASSLAPEGGELFF
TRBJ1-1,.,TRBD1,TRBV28,TGTGCCAGCAGCCAAATTTGGGTCAGGGGGCGAGACACTGAAGCTTTCTTT,CASSQIWVRGRDTEAFF
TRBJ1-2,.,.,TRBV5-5,TGTGCCAGCAGCTTGGCCGAACACACCGGGGGTGGCTACACCTTC,CASSLAEHTGGGYTF
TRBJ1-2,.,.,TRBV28,TGTGCCAGCAGTTTAAGGCTCGCAGGGGCGTCTAACTATGGCTACACCTTC,CASSLRLAGASNYGYTF
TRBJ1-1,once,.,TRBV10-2,TGCGCCAGCAGTGCGACAGCGAACACTGAAGCTTTCTTT,CASSATANTEAFF
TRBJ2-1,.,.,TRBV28,TGTGCCAGCAGTTTAGGACTCAATGAGCAGTTCTTC,CASSLGLNEQFF
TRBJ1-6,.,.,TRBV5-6,TGTGCCAGCAGGCCGGGACACGCCGATTCACCCCTCCACTTT,CASRPGHADSPLHF
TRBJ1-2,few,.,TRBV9,TGTGCCAGCAGCCCATCACCGGGGGGGCGCCTCTATGGCTACACCTTC,CASSPSPGGRLYGYTF
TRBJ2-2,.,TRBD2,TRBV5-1,TGCGCCAGCAGCTGGGCTAGCGGGATTGACACCGGGGAGCTGTTTTTT,CASSWASGIDTGELFF
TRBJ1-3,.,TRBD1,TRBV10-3,TGTGCCATCAGCCCGGGACAGGGGTCTTACCTCTCTGGAAACACCATATATTTT,CAISPGQGSYLSGNTIYF
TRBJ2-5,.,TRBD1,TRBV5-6,TGTGCCAGCAGCTTCTCTTGGGACAGCCAAGAGACCCAGTACTTC,CASSFSWDSQETQYF
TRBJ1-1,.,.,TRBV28,TGTGCCAGCCAGCCGGGTGCTGGCACTGAAGCTTTCTTT,CASQPGAGTEAFF
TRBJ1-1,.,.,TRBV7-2,TGTGCCAGCAGCACTACAGGGAACTCTGAAGCTTTCTTT,CASSTTGNSEAFF
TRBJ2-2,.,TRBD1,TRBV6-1,TGTGCCAGCAGTGGACTCCGGGACAGGGCCTTCACCGGGGAGCTGTTTTTT,CASSGLRDRAFTGELFF
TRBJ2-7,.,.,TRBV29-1,TGCAGCGTTGAACTCGAGGCAGCCTCCTACGAGCAGTACTTC,CSVELEAASYEQYF